This entry concerns a single T cell receptor (beta chain). Its specific antigen is unknown. It has no much larger one-base neighbor in the sample; base qualities were not kept. These data originate in a study of control samples from healthy donors and cancer patients (dated by TCRdb to about 2020). CDR1 and CDR2, per the germline V gene, are MNHEY and SVGAGI. The CDR3 measures 14 amino acids from cysteine to phenylalanine. The retained sequence is limited to the CDR3, 42 bases, with the frame set at the first base. V loses 4 bases of germline sequence and J loses 5 bases, and the interval between the two ends is 15 bases. Library construction relied on the immunoSEQ multiplex PCR assay. TCRdb stores this immuneACCESS table with in-frame sequences only. Part of the clones is absent; in the studies checked, under half of the shortfall reflects unresolved V genes, and no reason is known for the rest. This sample holds tens of thousands of clones; approximately 84% were observed only once. The ten top clones hold 38% of the sample.

Sequences were obtained from PBMCs. The rearranged segments are TRBV6-5 and TRBJ2-7, with the D assignment possibly TRBD1 or TRBD2, given 6 matching bases for each. The TCR sequence derives from a man between 65 and 79 years old with lung cancer. The CDR3 in this case is CASSLWGAVDEQYF. The DNA reads as follows: TGTGCCAGCAGTTTATGGGGGGCGGTCGACGAGCAGTACTTC.